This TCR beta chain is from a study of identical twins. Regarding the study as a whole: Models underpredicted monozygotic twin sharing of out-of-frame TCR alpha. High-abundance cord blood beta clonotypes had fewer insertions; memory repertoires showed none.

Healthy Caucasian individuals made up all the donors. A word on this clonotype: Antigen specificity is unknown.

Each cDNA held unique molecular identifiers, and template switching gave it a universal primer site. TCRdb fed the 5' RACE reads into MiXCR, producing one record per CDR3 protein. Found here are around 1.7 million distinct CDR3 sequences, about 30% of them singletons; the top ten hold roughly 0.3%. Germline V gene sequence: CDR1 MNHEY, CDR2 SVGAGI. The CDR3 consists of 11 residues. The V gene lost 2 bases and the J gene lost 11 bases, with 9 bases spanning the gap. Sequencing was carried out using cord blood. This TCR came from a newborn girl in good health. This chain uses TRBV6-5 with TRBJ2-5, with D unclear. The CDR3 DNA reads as TGTGCCAGCAGTTACGAGACGCTGCAGTACTTC. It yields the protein CASSYETLQYF.